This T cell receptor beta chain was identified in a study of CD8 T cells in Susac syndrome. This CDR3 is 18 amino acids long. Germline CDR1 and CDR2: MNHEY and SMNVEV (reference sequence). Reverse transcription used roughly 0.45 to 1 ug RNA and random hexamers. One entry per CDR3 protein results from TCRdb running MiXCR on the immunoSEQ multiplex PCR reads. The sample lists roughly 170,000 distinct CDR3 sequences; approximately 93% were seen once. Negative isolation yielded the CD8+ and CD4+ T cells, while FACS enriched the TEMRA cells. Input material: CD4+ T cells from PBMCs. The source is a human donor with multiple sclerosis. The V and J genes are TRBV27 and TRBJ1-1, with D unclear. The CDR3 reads CANVEGEQTLCRHTEAFF. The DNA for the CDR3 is TGTGCTAACGTTGAAGGAGAACAGACCCTCTGCCGTCACACTGAAGCTTTCTTT.